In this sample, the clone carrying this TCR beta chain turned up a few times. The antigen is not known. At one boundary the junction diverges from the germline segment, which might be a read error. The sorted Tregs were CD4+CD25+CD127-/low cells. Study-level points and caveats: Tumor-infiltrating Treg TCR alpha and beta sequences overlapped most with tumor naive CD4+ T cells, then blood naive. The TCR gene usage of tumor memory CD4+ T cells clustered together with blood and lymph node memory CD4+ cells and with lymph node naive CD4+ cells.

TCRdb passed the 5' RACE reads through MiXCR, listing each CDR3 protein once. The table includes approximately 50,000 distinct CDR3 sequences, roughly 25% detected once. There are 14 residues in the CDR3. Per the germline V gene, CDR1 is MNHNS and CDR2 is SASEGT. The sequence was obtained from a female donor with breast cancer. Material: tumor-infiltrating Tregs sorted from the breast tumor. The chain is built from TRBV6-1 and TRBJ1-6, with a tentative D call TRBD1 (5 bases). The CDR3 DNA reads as TGTACCAGCAGTGCCGGGGACTGGGGCTCACCCCTCCACTTT. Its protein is CTSSAGDWGSPLHF.